This TCR beta chain was retrieved from a study of T cells in Graves' hyperthyroidism and ophthalmopathy. Study findings and constraints: Among thyroid clonotypes expanded above 0.001, most also appeared in blood. Prediction of ophthalmopathy progression came a median roughly 6.4 months pre-onset.

Amplification yielded TCR beta CDR3 regions, with RNA transcripts as the source. HTBI primers were used for first-round RT-PCR of the TCR CDR3. TCRdb processed the multiplex PCR reads anew with MiXCR; each CDR3 protein has one entry. The table includes some 760,000 distinct CDR3 sequences, roughly 15% detected once. This clonotype was observed many times. Its antigen is currently unknown. The sequencing input was blood. The clonotype was recovered from a woman between 18 and 30 years old with Graves' hyperthyroidism.

The CDR3 reads CASGERYEQYF. The CDR3 DNA reads TGTGCCAGCGGCGAGAGGTACGAGCAGTACTTC. The chain uses TRBV3-1 and TRBJ2-7; D remains unclear. Germline lookup yields CDR1 LGHDT and CDR2 YNNKEL (reference sequence). This CDR3 is built from 11 residues. V lost 8 bases, J lost 4 bases, and 9 bases lay in between.